The source of this T cell receptor beta chain is a study of T-cell memory formation after mild COVID-19 (dated by TCRdb to about 2021). In the study overall: TCR sequence clusters from the two donors were largely donor specific. Longitudinal TCRalpha and TCRbeta repertoire sequencing tracked T-cell clones expanding and contracting after mild COVID-19 in a couple of donors. Two young, previously healthy adult volunteers, one female and one male, were included in the cohort. Study-wide findings and limitations: Contracting CD4+ clones were found mainly in CM and EM memory subsets, while CD8+ clones were enriched in EMRA. From day 15 to 85, contracting clones showed balanced CD4/CD8 phenotypes, whereas a second wave of clones that expanded from day 15 to 37 leaned towards CD4+. The study covered only two mild cases, and larger cohorts including severe cases with pre-infection samples were considered necessary. The detection of some responding clones in pre-infection memory suggests that pre-existing cross-reactive memory T cells joined the SARS-CoV-2 response. Whether the second-wave clones peaking on day 37 were SARS-CoV-2 specific was not confirmed.

The sequencer was an Illumina NovaSeq 6000. cDNA libraries for TCRalpha and TCRbeta were prepared by 5'RACE using constant-segment primers, with sample barcodes and unique molecular identifiers added. Trizol reagent was used to extract RNA from every sample. Library amplification was performed in two PCR steps, and a second sample barcode and Illumina TruSeq adapters were introduced in the second step. Sequencing of libraries was performed on an Illumina NovaSeq with 2 x 150 bp paired-end reads. Per the source publication's procedure: The reads were demultiplexed and collapsed into UMI-guided consensus sequences using migec v1.2.7. Using mixcr v2.1.11, UMI consensuses were aligned to TRA and TRB V and J templates and then assembled into clonotypes. A clonotype was counted as expanded or contracted only when both edgeR and NoisET called the clonotype significant, with the noise models trained on biological replicates. edgeR calls used a false discovery rate-adjusted p below 0.01 and a log2 fold-change threshold of 1. As an exploratory analysis of dynamics, max-normalized trajectories of the 1000 most abundant clonotypes were examined with PCA combined with hierarchical clustering. Separately sequenced CD4+ and CD8+ repertoires were used to assign the CD4 or CD8 phenotype of responding clones. Using fastp at Q25 and MiXCR, TCRdb reprocessed the public reads and kept productive beta chains. Merged by CDR3 protein, the rows form single entries marked with the most common genes and DNA. The V and J calls reflect TCRdb's pipeline rather than the authors' work. This sample lists 30,000 to 45,000 distinct CDR3 sequences; over 9.5% were detected once. Under 30% of the sample lies in the top ten.

Including cysteine and phenylalanine, the CDR3 has 14 amino acids. Just CDR3 DNA is preserved here, 42 bases in frame from base 1. V is pruned by 3 bases and J by 3 bases, leaving 2 bases of the junction without a gene match. This clonotype has ten or more counts. Its recognized antigen is unknown. Within one base of it there is no much larger clone, and no base qualities were kept. Ficoll-Paque density gradient centrifugation was the method used to isolate PBMCs. The sequenced sample consisted of PBMCs or a T cell subset sorted from them (not recorded which). The chain is encoded by TRBV12-3 or TRBV12-4 joined to TRBJ2-5; the junction holds 9 bases that match TRBD2. This clonotype was obtained from a man aged 18 to 30 who had mild COVID-19 (a few samples of this study predate the infection). The sample titles of this study are shuffled in the database, so cell type and time point are left out; the donor was told from shared clones. The CDR3 sequence is CASSFRGGEETQYF. The nucleotide sequence reads as follows: TGTGCCAGCAGTTTCCGCGGGGGGGAAGAGACCCAGTACTTC.